This TCR beta chain stems from a study of human T cells and chemical hapten exposure. The V and J ends lost 3 bases and 4 bases, in that order; junction bases with no gene match: 6. Germline V gene data show CDR1 as MDHEN and CDR2 as SYDVKM. This CDR3 comprises 15 residues. This clonotype has at least ten counts. What it binds is not known. The time point is: pre-sensitization, week 0. Treatment specified: therapeutic diphenylcyclopropenone sensitization with weekly scalp DPC. Study-wide results and limits: DPC sensitization left the count of TCRs above 1 in 1000 unchanged.

The library attached unique molecular identifiers to individual cDNA molecules. A single record per CDR3 protein comes from TCRdb applying MiXCR to the RACE reads. The table records some 400,000 distinct CDR3 sequences, roughly 4.6% of them present only once. The sequence came from a woman aged 50 to 60 with alopecia areata. Some clones in this sample may be carry-over from other donors' samples. The chain couples TRBV28 to TRBJ2-7; the match to TRBD2 covers 10 bases. Sample: whole blood, taken in connection with sensitization to the hapten diphenylcyclopropenone (DPC). The CDR3 here is CASSLAPSGSYEQYF. In nucleotides, the CDR3 is TGTGCCAGCAGTTTGGCCCCTAGCGGGAGTTACGAGCAGTACTTC.